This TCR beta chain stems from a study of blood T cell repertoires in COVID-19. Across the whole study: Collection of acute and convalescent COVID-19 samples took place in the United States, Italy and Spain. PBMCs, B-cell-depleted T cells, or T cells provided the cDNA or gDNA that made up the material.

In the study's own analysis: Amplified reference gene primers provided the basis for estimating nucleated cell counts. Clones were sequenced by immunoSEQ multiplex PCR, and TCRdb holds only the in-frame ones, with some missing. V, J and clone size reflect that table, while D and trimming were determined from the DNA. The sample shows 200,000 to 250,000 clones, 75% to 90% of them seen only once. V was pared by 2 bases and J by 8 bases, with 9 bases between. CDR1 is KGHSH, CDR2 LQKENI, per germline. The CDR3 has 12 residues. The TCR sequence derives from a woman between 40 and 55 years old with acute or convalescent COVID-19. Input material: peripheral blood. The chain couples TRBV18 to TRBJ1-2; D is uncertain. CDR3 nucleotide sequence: TGTGCCAGCTCACCAGGCAGGAACGGCTACACCTTC. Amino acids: CASSPGRNGYTF.